Listed below are T cell receptor beta chains from one sample, sequenced in a study of blood T cell repertoires in COVID-19. Sequenced by immunoSEQ multiplex PCR; TCRdb stores in-frame clones only, minus some. The sample has around 200,000 clones; 80% to 90% are singletons. The sample comprised peripheral blood. The receptors come from a man between 65 and 85 years old with active or convalescent COVID-19. Each CDR3 is given with its conserved first and last residue. The D gene is left open where the match is weak. Some rows have no size entry. The others give once, few or many, or a class for an expanded clone.

j_gene | v_gene | abundance | d_gene | CDR3aa | CDR3nt
TRBJ1-5 | TRBV5-5 | many | . | CASSLGGVSRDQHF | TGTGCCAGCAGCCTGGGAGGAGTCAGCCGGGACCAGCATTTT
TRBJ1-2 | TRBV5-4 | . | . | CASSLSLFYGYTF | TGTGCCAGCAGCTTGAGTCTATTCTATGGCTACACCTTC
TRBJ1-5 | TRBV27 | . | TRBD1 | CASRRDRGRWEPQHF | TGTGCCAGCAGGCGCGACAGGGGAAGATGGGAGCCCCAGCATTTT
TRBJ1-1 | TRBV7-2 | . | . | CASSLARAVEAFF | TGTGCCAGCAGCTTAGCGCGGGCGGTTGAAGCTTTCTTT
TRBJ2-1 | TRBV6-6 | . | TRBD1 | CASRGQGVANEQFF | TGTGCCAGCAGGGGACAGGGGGTTGCCAATGAGCAGTTCTTC
TRBJ2-2 | TRBV7-2 | . | . | CASSFAGANTGELFF | TGTGCCAGCAGCTTCGCGGGCGCGAACACCGGGGAGCTGTTTTTT
TRBJ1-2 | TRBV4-3 | . | . | CASSQDTSSVRGYTF | TGCGCCAGCAGCCAAGATACGTCGTCGGTTCGGGGCTACACCTTC
TRBJ2-1 | TRBV6-5 | . | TRBD1 | CASRKGTGSGEQFF | TGTGCCAGCAGAAAGGGGACAGGGTCCGGTGAGCAGTTCTTC
TRBJ2-4 | TRBV5-4 | . | TRBD1 | CASSSDRGILAKNIQYF | TGTGCCAGCAGCTCCGACAGGGGGATTCTAGCCAAAAACATTCAGTACTTC
TRBJ1-5 | TRBV7-8 | . | . | CASSLVADSNQPQHF | TGTGCCAGCAGCTTAGTAGCTGATAGCAATCAGCCCCAGCATTTT
TRBJ1-2 | TRBV9 | few | TRBD1 | CASSDRPGTGLYGYTF | TGTGCCAGCAGCGATCGTCCCGGGACAGGGCTCTATGGCTACACCTTC
TRBJ1-5 | TRBV3-1/TRBV3-2 | . | . | CASSQASGNQPQHF | TGTGCCAGCAGCCAAGCATCAGGGAATCAGCCCCAGCATTTT
TRBJ2-1 | TRBV27 | . | TRBD2 | CASSLRTSVSSYNEQFF | TGTGCCAGCAGTTTGAGGACTAGCGTCTCCTCCTACAATGAGCAGTTCTTC